This TCR beta chain originates from a study of cytomegalovirus exposure and HLA in healthy donors (dated by TCRdb to 2016 to 2017). Context from the whole study: In an earlier analysis of under 600 of the donors, less than 350 Gb of sequence data and approximately 100 million unique TCR beta sequences from about 179 million T cells were reported. Among the roughly 400 genotyped donors, around 79% belonged to the genetic ancestry cluster associated with self-reported Caucasian donors. An earlier analysis of approximately 630 of the donors applied high-throughput TCR beta sequencing to assess whether each TCR beta V gene segment acted as functional or pseudogenic. A later analysis re-examined previously published TCR beta repertoires from more than 650 donors and added high-resolution HLA genotyping to investigate patterns of TCR occurrence. Approximately 310 gigabases of sequencing data and some 85 million unique TCR sequences were included in an early release covering about 620 HLA-typed donors. Class I and class II HLA loci were covered by the typing at four-digit resolution. On average, around 240,000 unique TCR beta nucleotide sequences were sequenced per donor among more than 350 genotyped donors of the cohort, with 15% to 20% of those sequences being non-productive. All discovery cohort repertoires had been generated on a single sequencing platform. A later genetic analysis used genome-wide SNP genotypes for 398 of the 666 donors, treating that subset as a discovery cohort. The study combined high-throughput TCR immunosequencing, statistical association of individual TCRs with disease status, and machine learning to predict cytomegalovirus infection status. Typing coverage differed by locus: A, B, C, DRB1 and DQB1 were typed in about 620-630 donors, DQA1 in about 560, DPA1 in some 610, and DPB1 in just under 490. Four to six DR-DQ haplotypes were handled as single units for association and clustering, since linkage in the cohort was strong. Donor age, sex, ethnicity and CMV serostatus were compiled together with the repertoire data. The T cell repertoires of 666 subjects were profiled by immunosequencing and related to cytomegalovirus serostatus. Along with the approximately 620-subject first cohort, a separate validation cohort of more than 90 different subjects was used. Rather than drawing on any new phenotypic data, the later analysis identified candidate immune exposures from TCR beta sequences and the way those sequences occurred across donors. The study aimed to test whether signatures of past pathogen exposure could be identified by cataloging public T cell receptors.

The cohort was made up of under 800 healthy bone marrow donors. At the time of sampling, all cohort members were nominally healthy, though unrecorded immune exposures were likely present. The donor tested CMV seropositive and was one of the 289 seropositive cohort members. Each donor provided a peripheral blood sample, and peripheral blood mononuclear cells were used for TCR beta sequencing. The Qiagen DNeasy Blood Extraction Kit was used to extract genomic DNA from the blood cell samples. V drops 1 base and J drops 0 bases, leaving 9 bases in between. For CDR1 and CDR2, the germline V gene (reference sequence) lists SEHNR and FQNEAQ. Reading from cysteine to phenylalanine, the CDR3 counts 15 amino acids. Only the CDR3 DNA stays, 45 bases, in frame from base 1. Comment on this clone: Its antigen target is currently unknown. Base-call qualities are not available, and no considerably larger clone is one nucleotide away.

The library was made by the immunoSEQ multiplex PCR assay. For the multiplex PCR, a mixture combining 60 forward primers for TCR Vbeta segments and 13 reverse primers for TCR Jbeta segments was used. A multiplex PCR assay on genomic DNA amplified the CDR3 region of rearranged TCR beta genes. The amplified TCR beta libraries were sequenced on the Illumina HiSeq System as 87-base-pair reads. For the original study's pipeline: In a later analysis, roughly 80 million unique TCR beta chains were counted across the roughly 700 repertoires, and about 10 million of these chains were shared by at least two donors. A nearest-neighbor algorithm error-corrected the raw reads and collapsed the reads into unique sequences, merging closely related sequences to remove PCR and sequencing errors. CDR3 sequences were aligned to IMGT reference sequences to assign V, D and J gene segments. Each retained sequence needed at least a six-nucleotide match to both a V gene segment and a J gene segment. Rearrangements were classified as productive when the CDR3 lacked stop codons and remained in frame with V and J, and all other rearrangements were classified as non-productive. Following IMGT convention, CDR3 was defined as the stretch from the second conserved V-encoded cysteine to the conserved J-encoded phenylalanine. In an earlier analysis of roughly 580 of the donors, sequences lacking an unambiguous match to a single V gene segment were excluded. In an earlier analysis of 587 of the donors, V segments were called functional above 56.7% productive rearrangements and were called segregating when the between-donor standard deviation exceeded 5%. To diagnose cytomegalovirus status from the catalog of TCR beta chain sequences, a statistical classification framework was built. In a later analysis, V and J genes were assigned by comparing TCR nucleotide sequences against IMGT/GENE-DB human TR gene sequences. The TCRdist pipeline was used in a later analysis to assign CDR3 sequences and most-parsimonious VDJ recombination scenarios. A later analysis defined each TCR beta chain by its CDR3 amino acid sequence plus V-gene family, and excluded reads lacking a unique V-gene family. A later analysis removed several hundred highly shared, low-generation-probability nucleotide sequences to deal with suspected cross-contamination and a sequencing artifact. In a later analysis, a clonal expansion index for each public chain was calculated from normalized within-repertoire ranks of inferred template counts. Generation probabilities in a later analysis came from a VDJ recombination model fitted to out-of-frame rearrangements, and those results were checked against IGoR. A later analysis scored TCR-TCR, TCR-HLA and TCR-CMV co-occurrence with hypergeometric tests, applying a repertoire-size bias correction to TCR pairs. False discovery rates were estimated in a later analysis by permuting HLA or CMV assignments 20 times. A later analysis grouped co-occurring TCRs with DBSCAN, adding TCRdist sequence similarity when clustering within HLA-allele-positive subsets. For co-occurrence clustering, repertoires with fewer than 30,000 or more than 120,000 public chains were excluded, along with roughly five repertoires with anomalous nucleotide sharing. This immuneACCESS table, as held by TCRdb, lists in-frame sequences with V and J called but not all clones. Of the missing ones, under half trace to an unresolved V gene in checked studies; the others have no known cause. V and J calls and clone size come straight from that table; D and trimming were deduced from the DNA. A total of 78,000 or so clones appear in this sample, approximately 66% of them only once. The top ten hold 4.4% of the sample.

Results and caveats for the whole study, not just this receptor: CMV serostatus was the only immune exposure information available for the cohort. According to the authors, the approach could potentially be generalized to other disease states and immunological phenotypes. According to a later analysis, TCR association rates differed among HLA loci, with DRB1 alleles showing the most associated TCRs and HLA-C alleles showing the fewest. Because some donors lacked HLA typing at each locus, the association tests relied only on the typed subset. The study listed 150 to 200 TCR beta chains as associated with cytomegalovirus. Compared with equally common non-associated chains, HLA-associated TCR beta chains in a later analysis were more clonally expanded and had lower generation probabilities. Broadly in line with IMGT annotations, most TCR beta V segments showed up in productive rearrangements about 87% or about 30% of the time in an earlier analysis of approximately 600 of the donors. Specific HLA alleles were associated with over 15,000 TCR beta sequences at a false discovery rate of 0.05 in a later analysis. A later genetic analysis associated a missense DCLRE1C variant with V-gene and J-gene trimming of TCR beta chains, and an independent cohort replicated the association. Only TCR beta chains were sequenced in this cohort, and the absence of alpha or paired-chain data limited detectable features. According to a later analysis, parvovirus B19, influenza, CMV and Epstein-Barr virus appeared linked to several top co-occurrence clusters. While some public TCRs were present in many individuals, most TCR sequences turned up only very rarely across donors. Because counts were too low, 15 to 20 rarely observed V segments, including chromosome 9 orphons, were left out of the earlier analysis of approximately 580 of the donors. Strong co-occurrence of HLA alleles, especially DR and DQ, made assigning TCR associations to individual alleles difficult. In vitro tests confirmed that a few of the cytomegalovirus-associated TCR beta chains recognize cytomegalovirus antigens. In a later genetic analysis, fewer N-insertions in productive TCRs were reported among donors in an Asian-associated ancestry cluster than the approximately 670-donor mean. The classifier was reported to diagnose cytomegalovirus status with high specificity and sensitivity in both the original and validation cohorts. Correlated functional status among segregating V segments might reflect linkage disequilibrium, but an unknown experimental factor could not be ruled out. Sequencing depth was assumed to be roughly uniform across donors in the presence/absence analyses, though that assumption may not hold. The sequencing pipeline was judged likely to have produced a cluster of highly shared sequence variants as a technical artifact. Most CMV-associated TCR beta chains appeared to be HLA-restricted in a later analysis, and the HLA associations seemed to be driven largely by CMV exposure. Some IMGT-functional V segments, including TRBV6-2 and TRBV6-3, could not be distinguished by the 87-base-pair reads and were therefore excluded. A further reported finding was that TCR beta sequences accurately predicted the HLA-A and HLA-B alleles for most subjects in the first cohort.

The chain joins TRBV7-9 to TRBJ1-1; tentative D gene TRBD1, with 6 bases matching. This TCR was recovered from a male donor in good health and CMV-seropositive. Sequenced material: PBMCs. CDR3 region: CASSLVQGMNTEAFF. The bases are TGTGCCAGCAGCTTAGTACAGGGTATGAACACTGAAGCTTTCTTT. Reference TRBV7-9 and TRBJ1-1 proteins supply the regions before and after the CDR3; the full variable domain is: DTGVSQNPRHKITKRGQNVTFRCDPISEHNRLYWYRQTLGQGPEFLTYFQNEAQLEKSRLLSDRFSAERPKGSFSTLEIQRTEQGDSAMYLCASSLVQGMNTEAFFGQGTRLTVV.